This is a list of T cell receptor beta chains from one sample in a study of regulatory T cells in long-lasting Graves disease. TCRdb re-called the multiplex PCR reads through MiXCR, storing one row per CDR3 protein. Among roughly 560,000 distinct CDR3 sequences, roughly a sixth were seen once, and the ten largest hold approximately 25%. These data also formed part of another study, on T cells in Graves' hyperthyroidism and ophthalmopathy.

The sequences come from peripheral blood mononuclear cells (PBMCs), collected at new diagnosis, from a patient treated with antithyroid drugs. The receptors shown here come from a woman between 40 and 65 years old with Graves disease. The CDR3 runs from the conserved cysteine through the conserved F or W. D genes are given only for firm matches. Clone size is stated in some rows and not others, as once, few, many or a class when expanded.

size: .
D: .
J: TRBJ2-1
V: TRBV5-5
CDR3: CASSSGTHNYLYNEQFF
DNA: TGTGCCAGCAGCTCCGGGACACATAACTACCTCTACAATGAGCAGTTCTTC

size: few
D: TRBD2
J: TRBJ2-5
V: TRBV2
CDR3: CASSGRRPSGGARWEETQYF
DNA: TGTGCCAGCAGTGGAAGGCGGCCTAGCGGGGGGGCCAGGTGGGAAGAGACCCAGTACTTC

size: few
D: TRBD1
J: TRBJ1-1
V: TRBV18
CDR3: CASSPPTGAEAFF
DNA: TGTGCCAGCTCACCACCCACAGGGGCTGAAGCTTTCTTT

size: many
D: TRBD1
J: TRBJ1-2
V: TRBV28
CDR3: CASSRQGVYGYTF
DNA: TGTGCCAGCAGCCGACAGGGCGTCTATGGCTACACCTTC

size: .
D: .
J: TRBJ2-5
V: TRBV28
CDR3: CASSLPGGRETQYF
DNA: TGTGCCAGCAGTTTGCCTGGGGGCCGGGAGACCCAGTACTTC

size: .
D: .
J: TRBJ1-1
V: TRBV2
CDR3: CATRTSGGTEAFF
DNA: TGTGCCACCAGAACCTCGGGGGGTACTGAAGCTTTCTTT

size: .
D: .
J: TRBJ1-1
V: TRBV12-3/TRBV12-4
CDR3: CASRWGPQNTGEAEAFF
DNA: TGTGCCAGCAGATGGGGGCCCCAAAACACCGGGGAGGCTGAAGCTTTCTTT

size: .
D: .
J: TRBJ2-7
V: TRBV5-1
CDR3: CASSLVGDYEQYF
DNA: TGCGCCAGCAGCTTGGTAGGCGACTACGAGCAGTACTTC

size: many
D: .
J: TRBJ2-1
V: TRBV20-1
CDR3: CSARGMGNNEQFF
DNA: TGCAGTGCTAGAGGGATGGGAAACAATGAGCAGTTCTTC

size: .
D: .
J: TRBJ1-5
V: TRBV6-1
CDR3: CASIMTGNQPQHF
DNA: TGTGCCAGCATTATGACTGGCAATCAGCCCCAGCATTTT

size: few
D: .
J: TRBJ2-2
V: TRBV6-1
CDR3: CASSLRRAGTGELFF
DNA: TGTGCCAGCAGTCTCCGAAGGGCAGGAACCGGGGAGCTGTTTTTT

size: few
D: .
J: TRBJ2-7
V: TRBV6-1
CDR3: CASSEASQGFSYEQYF
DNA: TGTGCCAGCAGTGAAGCAAGTCAGGGTTTCTCCTACGAGCAGTACTTC

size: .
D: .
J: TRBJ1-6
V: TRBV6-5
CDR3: CASSYSIGRNYNSPLHF
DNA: TGTGCCAGCAGTTACTCGATCGGGCGGAACTATAATTCACCCCTCCACTTT

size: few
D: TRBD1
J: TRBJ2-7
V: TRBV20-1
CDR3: CSARPRTGPYEQYF
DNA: TGCAGTGCTAGACCCCGGACAGGGCCGTACGAGCAGTACTTC

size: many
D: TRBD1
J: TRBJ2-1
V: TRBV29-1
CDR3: CSVATIPGGNEQFF
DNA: TGCAGCGTAGCGACTATCCCAGGGGGCAATGAGCAGTTCTTC

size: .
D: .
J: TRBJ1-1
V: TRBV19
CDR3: CASRGDGYMNTEAFF
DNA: TGTGCCAGTAGGGGGGACGGCTACATGAACACTGAAGCTTTCTTT

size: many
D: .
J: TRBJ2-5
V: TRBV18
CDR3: CASSPSQGEETQYF
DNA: TGTGCCAGCTCACCTTCACAGGGTGAAGAGACCCAGTACTTC

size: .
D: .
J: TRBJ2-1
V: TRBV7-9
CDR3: CASRYGVGPQSSYNEQFF
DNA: TGTGCCAGCAGATACGGGGTGGGACCACAAAGCTCCTACAATGAGCAGTTCTTC

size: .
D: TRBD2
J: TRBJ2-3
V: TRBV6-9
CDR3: CASSVGAGGTGDTQYF
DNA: TGTGCCAGCAGTGTAGGAGCGGGGGGGACGGGAGATACGCAGTATTTT

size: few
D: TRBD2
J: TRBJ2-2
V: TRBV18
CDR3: CATPGLAGANTGELFF
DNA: TGTGCCACCCCGGGACTAGCGGGGGCGAACACCGGGGAGCTGTTTTTT

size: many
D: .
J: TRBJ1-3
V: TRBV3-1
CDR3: CASSQDWGSGNTIYF
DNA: TGTGCCAGCAGCCAAGATTGGGGGTCTGGAAACACCATATATTTT

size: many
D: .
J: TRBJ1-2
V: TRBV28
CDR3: CASSLVSVGTGNYGYTF
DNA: TGTGCCAGCAGTCTAGTTTCTGTTGGTACAGGAAACTATGGCTACACCTTC

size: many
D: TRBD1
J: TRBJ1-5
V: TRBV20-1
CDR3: CSARDQGVQGNQPQHF
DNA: TGCAGTGCTAGAGATCAGGGGGTTCAGGGCAATCAGCCCCAGCATTTT

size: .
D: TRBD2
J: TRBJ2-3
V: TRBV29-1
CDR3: CSVSGLAGPTDTQYF
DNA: TGCAGCGTTTCGGGACTAGCGGGGCCCACAGATACGCAGTATTTT

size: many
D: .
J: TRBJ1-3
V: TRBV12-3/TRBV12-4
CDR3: CASSSRTVSGNTIYF
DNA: TGTGCCAGCAGCAGCCGGACAGTCTCTGGAAACACCATATATTTT

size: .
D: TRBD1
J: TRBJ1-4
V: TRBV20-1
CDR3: CSARADREGEKLFF
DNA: TGCAGTGCTAGAGCCGACAGGGAGGGGGAAAAACTGTTTTTT

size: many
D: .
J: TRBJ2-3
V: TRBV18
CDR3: CATRREAGGLDTQYF
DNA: TGTGCCACCCGCCGAGAGGCAGGGGGGTTGGATACGCAGTATTTT

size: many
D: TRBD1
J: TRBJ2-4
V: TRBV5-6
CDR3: CASNDFSGGSDIQYF
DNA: TGTGCCAGCAACGATTTCTCAGGGGGTTCGGACATTCAGTACTTC

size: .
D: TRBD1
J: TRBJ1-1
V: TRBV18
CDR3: CASSSTGFTEAFF
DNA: TGTGCCAGCTCATCGACAGGGTTCACTGAAGCTTTCTTT

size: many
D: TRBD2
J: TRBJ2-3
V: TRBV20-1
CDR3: CGAGVPDTQYF
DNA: TGCGGGGCGGGGGTACCAGATACGCAGTATTTT

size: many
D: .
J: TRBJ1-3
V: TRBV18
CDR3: CASSGRTSGNTIYF
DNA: TGTGCCAGCTCCGGACGGACCTCTGGAAACACCATATATTTT

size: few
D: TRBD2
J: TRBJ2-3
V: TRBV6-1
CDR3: CASTRSPTSAGVRDTQYF
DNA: TGTGCCAGCACCAGGAGTCCGACTAGCGCTGGGGTTAGGGACACGCAGTATTTT

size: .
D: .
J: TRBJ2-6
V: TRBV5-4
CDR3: CASSSPTSGANVLTF
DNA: TGTGCCAGCAGCTCCCCTACCTCTGGGGCCAACGTCCTGACTTTC

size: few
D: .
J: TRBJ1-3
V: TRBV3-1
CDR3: CASSQDAVPGNTIYF
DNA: TGTGCCAGCAGCCAAGATGCGGTCCCTGGAAACACCATATATTTT

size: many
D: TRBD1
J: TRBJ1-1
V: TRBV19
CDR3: CASSRQGTTNTEAFF
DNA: TGTGCCAGTAGTAGACAGGGAACGACGAACACTGAAGCTTTCTTT

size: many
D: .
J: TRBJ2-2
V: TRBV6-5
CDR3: CASSYSLWGTGELFF
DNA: TGTGCCAGCAGTTACTCGCTTTGGGGCACCGGGGAGCTGTTTTTT

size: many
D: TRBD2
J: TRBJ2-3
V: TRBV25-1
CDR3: CASSDRGGDMGTQYF
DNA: TGTGCCAGCAGTGATCGCGGGGGAGACATGGGGACGCAGTATTTT

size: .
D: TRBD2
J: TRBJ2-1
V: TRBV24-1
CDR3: CATRDLGTKQFF
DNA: TGTGCCACCAGAGATTTGGGGACTAAGCAGTTCTTC

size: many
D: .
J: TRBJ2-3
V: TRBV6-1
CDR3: CASSVLMGFSTDTQYF
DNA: TGTGCCAGCAGTGTACTAATGGGGTTTAGCACAGATACGCAGTATTTT

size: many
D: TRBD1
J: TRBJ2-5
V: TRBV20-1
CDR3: CSATRTGGLSETQYF
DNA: TGCAGTGCTACACGGACAGGGGGCCTTTCTGAGACCCAGTACTTC

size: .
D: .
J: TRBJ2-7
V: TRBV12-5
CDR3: CASGTQTDFEQYF
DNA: TGTGCTAGTGGTACTCAGACAGATTTTGAGCAGTACTTC

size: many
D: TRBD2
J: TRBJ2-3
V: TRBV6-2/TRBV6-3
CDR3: CASRSGTRSTDTQYF
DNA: TGTGCCAGCAGGTCCGGGACTAGAAGCACAGATACGCAGTATTTT

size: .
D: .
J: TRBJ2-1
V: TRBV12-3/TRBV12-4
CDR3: CASSFGRGYNEQFF
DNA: TGTGCCAGCAGTTTCGGGCGGGGCTACAATGAGCAGTTCTTC

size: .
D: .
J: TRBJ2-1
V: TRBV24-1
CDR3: CATGTGLSSYNEQFF
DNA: TGTGCCACCGGGACGGGTTTAAGTTCCTACAATGAGCAGTTCTTC